Here is one TCR beta chain with its context. The data belong to a study of T-cell reconstitution after alpha-beta-depleted transplantation in children. The J segment lost 0 bases and the V segment lost 0 bases, leaving 6 bases of the junction unmatched. The length of the CDR3 is 20 residues. The germline V gene has CDR1 LGHNA and CDR2 YSLEER. The authors prepared the TCRbeta library with unique molecular identifiers. One entry per CDR3 protein results from TCRdb running MiXCR on the PCR reads. The top ten clones hold 1.1% of a sample with hundreds of thousands of distinct CDR3 sequences, over 15% of them seen once.

Sequences were derived from PBMCs from the stem cell graft donor, sampled from the stem cell graft. This rearrangement joins TRBV4-3 to TRBJ2-2; 14 bases agree with TRBD2. The sequence was obtained from a human donor who donated a stem cell graft to a child with acute myeloid leukemia. CDR3 DNA sequence: TGCGCCAGCAGCCAAGATCGACTAGCGGGGGGGATTCCGAACACCGGGGAGCTGTTTTTT. It codes for CASSQDRLAGGIPNTGELFF.